A selection of T cell receptor beta chains follows, all from one sample in a study of shared clonotypes between healthy human individuals. Some clones are missing from TCRdb's copy, which holds only in-frame ones; the method was immunoSEQ multiplex PCR. The sample has roughly 2.5 million clones, approximately 92% seen once. Sequencing used naive CD4+ T cells sorted from blood. These receptors were collected from a young man in good health. Each CDR3 is given with its conserved first and last residue. A D gene is named only where the DNA matches it firmly. Rows give clone size only sometimes, using once, few, many, or a class for an expanded clone.

clone_size d_call j_call v_call cdr3_nt cdr3_aa
NA TRBD1 TRBJ2-1 TRBV25-1 TGTGCCAGCAGTGTAACAGGGGGCCTGGGTGAGCAGTTCTTC CASSVTGGLGEQFF
NA NA TRBJ2-7 TRBV18 TGTGCCAGCTCATCCCAGGAGTCCTACGAGCAGTACTTC CASSSQESYEQYF
NA NA TRBJ2-1 TRBV5-1 TGCGCCAGCAGGGGTGGGGCAGCTGATAATGAGCAGTTCTTC CASRGGAADNEQFF
NA NA TRBJ1-1 TRBV27 TGTGCCAGCAGTTCCCACAGGGCGCAAAACACTGAAGCTTTCTTT CASSSHRAQNTEAFF
NA NA TRBJ1-2 TRBV6-5 TGTGCCAGCAGTTACCTCGACAGCTTCTATGGCTACACCTTC CASSYLDSFYGYTF
NA NA TRBJ2-3 TRBV5-1 TGCGCCAGCAGCTTCAATGGGGGGCGGAAAGATACGCAGTATTTT CASSFNGGRKDTQYF
NA NA TRBJ1-1 TRBV6-1 TGTGCCAGCAGTTTAGGTCAACGGACGCACACTGAAGCTTTCTTT CASSLGQRTHTEAFF
NA TRBD2 TRBJ2-7 TRBV27 TGTGCCAGCAGTCCTCGGAGTAGCGGGATCTCCTACGAGCAGTACTTC CASSPRSSGISYEQYF
once NA TRBJ1-5 TRBV25-1 TGTGCCAGCAGTGGGGGTTTCAATCAGCCCCAGCATTTT CASSGGFNQPQHF
NA NA TRBJ1-1 TRBV4-2 TGTGCCAGCAGCCAAGCCGAGAGCAGTCGCGAAGCTTTCTTT CASSQAESSREAFF